Sequencing of this T cell receptor (beta chain) was carried out in a study of blood T cell repertoires in COVID-19 (dated by TCRdb to 2018 to 2021). For the wider study: Samples covering the acute and convalescent phases of COVID-19 were provided by collaborators in the United States, Italy and Spain. Where available, HLA class I and class II types were taken from metadata supplied by the sample provider and were not determined by assay-based typing. Deeply sampled blood TCRbeta repertoires from subjects exposed to, actively infected with, or recovered from COVID-19 were included in the dataset. A de-identified subject ID, COVID-19 status, age in years and sex were almost always included in the sample metadata. The samples were drawn from two sources: the first 160 participants of the ongoing ImmuneRACE study, and over 950 subjects contributed by 6 global collaborators. A freely available public database, intended as a resource for researchers studying the immune response to SARS-CoV-2, is where the repertoires were released. The prospective study material was composed of cDNA or gDNA derived from T cells, B-cell-depleted T cells, or PBMCs.

The study at large found these results: How much clinical and demographic metadata was included differed by source and by participant, and the metadata was provided uncurated.

From the cysteine through the phenylalanine, the CDR3 covers 16 amino acids. This entry keeps only the CDR3 DNA: 48 bases, framed from base 1. As encoded in the germline V gene (reference sequence), CDR1 is GTSNPN while CDR2 is SVGIG. Deletion took 2 bases off V and 2 bases off J, with a span of 17 bases between the germline ends. TCRbeta CDR3 regions were amplified from genomic DNA by means of the immunoSEQ Assay, a bias-controlled multiplex PCR. Per the source publication's procedure: Within the assay, amplification of reference gene primers was used to estimate how many nucleated cells each sample contained. To quantify the absolute abundance of each unique TCRbeta CDR3 rearrangement, sequence reads were collapsed and filtered. Productive Simpson clonality was computed per sample as the square root of Simpson's diversity index over productive rearrangements. TCRdb took over this immuneACCESS table, retaining in-frame rearrangements with V and J assigned. Such tables are incomplete; in checked studies, under half of the missing clones stem from an unresolved V gene, and the remainder is unexplained. Clone size and the V and J calls come from that table; the DNA yielded D and trimming. The sample records over 300,000 clones, 89% of which are singletons. The ten most abundant clones make up 0.95% to 1.5% of the sample.

Turning to this clone: Its specific antigen is unknown. Per-base quality was not reported, and no clone a single base away is much larger than it.

Each collaborating institution followed its own protocols to collect whole blood in K2EDTA tubes. For TCRbeta analysis, collaborator samples were shipped as frozen whole blood, as isolated PBMCs, or as DNA extracted from either sample type. Sequencing was done on a sample of peripheral blood. Rearrangement joined TRBV30 to TRBJ2-3; TRBD2 is perhaps the D gene, given 6 matching bases. The origin of this receptor is a man in his forties with acute or convalescent COVID-19. The CDR3 is CAWSLGEADYTDTQYF. The nucleotide sequence is given as TGTGCCTGGAGTCTTGGCGAGGCGGACTACACAGATACGCAGTATTTT. Full variable domain (CDR3 extended with the reference TRBV30 and TRBJ2-3 proteins): SQTIHQWPATLVQPVGSPLSLECTVEGTSNPNLYWYRQAAGRGLQLLFYSVGIGQISSEVPQNLSASRPQDRQFILSSKKLLLSDSGFYLCAWSLGEADYTDTQYFGPGTRLTVL.